A selection of T cell receptor beta chains follows, all from one sample in a study of response to subunit inactivated influenza vaccine. TCRdb re-analysed the RT-PCR reads in MiXCR, keeping a single row per CDR3 protein. The sample holds about 570,000 distinct CDR3 sequences, about 11% seen once. This sample was shared with a second study, whose subject was T cells expressing NK-cell markers.

The starting material was PBMCs from blood, obtained on the day of vaccination. These receptors were obtained from a man over 45 who received an inactivated influenza vaccine. Both conserved end residues are part of each CDR3. The D gene is left open where the match is weak. Size tells how often a clone was seen (once, few, many) or the class of an expanded clone, and some rows leave it out.

>TRBJ2-3|NA|NA|TRBV19
TGTGCCAGTAGTATAGGGGACAGCACAGATACGCAGTATTTT
CASSIGDSTDTQYF
>TRBJ2-7|TRBD1|few|TRBV6-1
TGTGCCAGCAGCCCCGGGACAGATGCTTACGAGCAGTACTTC
CASSPGTDAYEQYF
>TRBJ2-7|TRBD1|NA|TRBV12-3/TRBV12-4
TGTGCCAGCAGGTCGACAGGGACCTACGAGCAGTACTTC
CASRSTGTYEQYF
>TRBJ1-2|NA|NA|TRBV30
TGTGCCTGGAGTAGGGGTAACTATGGCTACACCTTC
CAWSRGNYGYTF
>TRBJ2-1|NA|NA|TRBV20-1
TGCAGTGCTAGGGGTCCAGGGGTTTCATATGAGCAGTTCTTC
CSARGPGVSYEQFF
>TRBJ2-7|NA|many|TRBV6-5
TGTGCCAGCAGCAAAGGGAACGAGCAGTACTTC
CASSKGNEQYF
>TRBJ2-5|NA|NA|TRBV5-6
TGTGCCAGCAGCCCGCTGCGGGGTGTTGAGACCCAGTACTTC
CASSPLRGVETQYF
>TRBJ2-1|TRBD1|few|TRBV5-1
TGCGCCAGCAGCGTAGGGGGCGTTGTTAATGAGCAGTTCTTC
CASSVGGVVNEQFF
>TRBJ2-7|TRBD1|NA|TRBV11-2
TGTGCCAGCAGCCAAAGACAGGGTGACGAGCAGTACTTC
CASSQRQGDEQYF
>TRBJ2-7|TRBD1|few|TRBV27
TGTGCCAGCAGTGTTACAGGGGGCCTCACCTACGAGCAGTACTTC
CASSVTGGLTYEQYF
>TRBJ2-7|TRBD1|NA|TRBV28
TGTGCCAGCAGTTTATTACAGGGGCGCTACGAGCAGTACTTC
CASSLLQGRYEQYF
>TRBJ2-7|NA|NA|TRBV10-3
TGTGCCATCAGTGAGCTCGCGGGATACGAGCAGTACTTC
CAISELAGYEQYF
>TRBJ2-1|NA|NA|TRBV4-3
TGCGCCAGCAGCCAAGATCGGGGCCCTACGCGAGGCAATGAGCAGTTCTTC
CASSQDRGPTRGNEQFF
>TRBJ1-5|NA|few|TRBV4-1
TGCGCCAGCAGCCCAGACAGAAGCAATCAGCCCCAGCATTTT
CASSPDRSNQPQHF
>TRBJ2-5|NA|few|TRBV4-3
TGCGCCAGCAGCCAGGTACAGGAGAACCAAGAGACCCAGTACTTC
CASSQVQENQETQYF
>TRBJ1-6|NA|NA|TRBV6-5
TGTGCCAGCAGACTCGAAACCAGGGGTTCACCCCTCCACTTT
CASRLETRGSPLHF
>TRBJ2-7|TRBD2|many|TRBV6-5
TGTGCCAGCAGTTATTCGTCCGGGACTAGCGGATCCTACGAGCAGTACTTC
CASSYSSGTSGSYEQYF
>TRBJ2-1|NA|few|TRBV6-2/TRBV6-3
TGTGCCAGCGCGGAGGAGCGGGTCTCCTACAATGAGCAGTTCTTC
CASAEERVSYNEQFF
>TRBJ2-7|TRBD2|many|TRBV5-6
TGTGCCAGCAGTTTGTTTGGGGGGACTATCGACGAGCAGTACTTC
CASSLFGGTIDEQYF
>TRBJ2-1|NA|NA|TRBV7-3
TGTGCCAGCAGCTTAAGTGGAGACCCGTACAATGAGCAGTTCTTC
CASSLSGDPYNEQFF
>TRBJ2-5|NA|many|TRBV3-1
TGTGCCAGCAGCCCTACAGGGATTCAGGAGACCCAGTACTTC
CASSPTGIQETQYF
>TRBJ2-5|TRBD1|many|TRBV7-8
TGTGCCAGCAGCTTAGCTAGGGACAGTCAGACCCAGTACTTC
CASSLARDSQTQYF
>TRBJ2-1|TRBD1|NA|TRBV7-2
TGTGCCAGCAGCCACCCGACAGGGGTAGATGAGCAGTTCTTC
CASSHPTGVDEQFF
>TRBJ2-4|NA|few|TRBV4-2
TGTGCCAGCAGCCAAGGGACGGGGACCAAAAACATTCAGTACTTC
CASSQGTGTKNIQYF
>TRBJ2-1|TRBD2|few|TRBV29-1
TGCAGCGTTGGCCAAGCGGGAGGTGGGGAGCAGTTCTTC
CSVGQAGGGEQFF
>TRBJ2-1|NA|NA|TRBV4-3
TGCGCCAGCAGCCAAGATCGTGCGTATGAGCAGTTCTTC
CASSQDRAYEQFF
>TRBJ1-1|NA|few|TRBV12-3/TRBV12-4
TGTGCCAGCAGATTCGCGAGATGGACGGATAAGAACACTGAAGCTTTCTTT
CASRFARWTDKNTEAFF
>TRBJ2-7|NA|few|TRBV15
TGTGCCACCAGCAAACGGACTGGGAGCTCCTACGAGCAGTACTTC
CATSKRTGSSYEQYF
>TRBJ2-7|NA|few|TRBV7-2
TGTGCCAGCAGCCCCGGCCCGACCGTGGGGGAGCAGTACTTC
CASSPGPTVGEQYF
>TRBJ2-3|TRBD2|few|TRBV5-1
TGCGCCAGCAGCAGCGCAGGGACTAGCGGGAGGGCTACAGATACGCAGTATTTT
CASSSAGTSGRATDTQYF
>TRBJ2-1|NA|once|TRBV30
TGTGCCTGGAGTTCGGCGGGATACAATGAGCAGTTCTTC
CAWSSAGYNEQFF
>TRBJ2-3|NA|NA|TRBV10-3
TGTGCCATCAGTGAGTCGACAGGTAGCACAGATACGCAGTATTTT
CAISESTGSTDTQYF
>TRBJ2-1|TRBD2|NA|TRBV20-1
TGCAGCTATAACCCTGCGGGGGGCAGGGTGGATGAGCAGTTCTTC
CSYNPAGGRVDEQFF
>TRBJ2-4|NA|few|TRBV20-1
TGCAGTGCTAGAGCTTGGGGGGGCCAAAACATTCAGTACTTC
CSARAWGGQNIQYF
>TRBJ2-7|TRBD2|NA|TRBV5-5
TGTGCCAGCGCCCTAGCGGGAGCCTACGAGCAGTACTTC
CASALAGAYEQYF
>TRBJ2-1|TRBD2|NA|TRBV5-1
TGCGCCAGCAGCTTGACGGGGGGGCGATTTGATGAGCAGTTCTTC
CASSLTGGRFDEQFF